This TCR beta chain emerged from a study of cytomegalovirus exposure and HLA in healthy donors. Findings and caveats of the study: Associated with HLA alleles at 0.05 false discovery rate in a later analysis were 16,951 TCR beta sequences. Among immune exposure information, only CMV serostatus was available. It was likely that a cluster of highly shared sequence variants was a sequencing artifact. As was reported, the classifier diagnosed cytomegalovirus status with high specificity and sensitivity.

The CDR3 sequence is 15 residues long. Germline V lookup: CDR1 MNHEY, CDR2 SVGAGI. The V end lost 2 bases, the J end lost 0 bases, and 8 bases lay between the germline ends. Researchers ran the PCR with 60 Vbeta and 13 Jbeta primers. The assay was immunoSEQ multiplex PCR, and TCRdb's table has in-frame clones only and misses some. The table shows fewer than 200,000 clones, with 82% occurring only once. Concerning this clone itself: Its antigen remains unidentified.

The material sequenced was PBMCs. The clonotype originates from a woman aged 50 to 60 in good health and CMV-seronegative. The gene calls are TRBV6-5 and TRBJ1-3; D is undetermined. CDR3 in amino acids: CASSYRERSGNTIYF. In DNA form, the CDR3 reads TGTGCCAGCAGTTACCGCGAACGCTCTGGAAACACCATATATTTT.